These 25 T cell receptor beta chains were all obtained from the same sample, sequenced in a study of human T cells and chemical hapten exposure. The time point is: patch test 1, 2 weeks after DPC sensitization. Treatment indicated: therapeutic diphenylcyclopropenone sensitization with weekly scalp DPC. TCRdb independently ran MiXCR on the RACE reads; one entry per CDR3 protein. The top ten hold 2% to 2.5% of the sample, which has approximately 90,000 distinct CDR3 sequences, roughly a tenth seen once. The sample consisted of whole blood, taken in connection with sensitization to the hapten diphenylcyclopropenone (DPC). The origin of the receptors is a man aged 35-49 years with alopecia areata. Some clones in this sample may be carry-over from other donors' samples.

The table lists this clonotype with many counts. The chain couples TRBV20-1 to TRBJ1-4; 10 positions match TRBD1. The CDR3 loop spans 14 amino acids. Looked up from germline, CDR1 is DFQATT and CDR2 is SNEGSKA (reference sequence). V gave up 4 bases and J gave up 8 bases; unmatched junction bases: 7. The DNA of the CDR3 is TGCAGTGCTACCGGGACAGGGGATGGGGAAAAACTGTTTTTT. It encodes CSATGTGDGEKLFF.

This clonotype was counted only a few times. The CDR3 reads CSVLGAGEKLFF. CDR3 DNA: TGCAGCGTTCTGGGGGCAGGAGAAAAACTGTTTTTT. This sequence joins TRBV29-1 and TRBJ1-4, with TRBD1 as a possible D gene (6 bases). The CDR3 totals 12 residues. Germline V CDR1 and CDR2: SQVTM, ANQGSEA. Deletions cut 5 bases from V and 8 bases from J, with 12 bases between. Full variable domain (missing parts from reference TRBV29-1 and TRBJ1-4): SAVISQKPSRDICQRGTSLTIQCQVDSQVTMMFWYRQQPGQSLTLIATANQGSEATYESGFVIDKFPISRPNLTFSTLTVSNMSPEDSSIYLCSVLGAGEKLFFGSGTQLSVL.

At least ten counts were recorded for this clonotype. The V gene is TRBV7-2, the J gene TRBJ1-5; no firm D call. CDR1 SGHTA and CDR2 FQGNSA come from the germline V gene. The CDR3 has 14 residues. V was clipped by 5 bases and J by 0 bases, with 8 bases between them. CDR3 protein: CASSGRTSNQPQHF. In nucleotides, the CDR3 is TGTGCCAGCAGCGGGCGGACTAGCAATCAGCCCCAGCATTTT.

At least ten counts were recorded for this clonotype. V and J are TRBV7-9 and TRBJ2-5; D not resolved. Trimming left V 2 bases short and J 1 base short, with 2 bases between. The CDR3 has 12 residues. Germline V gives CDR1 SEHNR, CDR2 FQNEAQ (reference sequence). CDR3 in amino acids: CASSLLQETQYF. CDR3 DNA: TGTGCCAGCAGCTTACTCCAAGAGACCCAGTACTTC.

The chain joins TRBV7-2 to TRBJ2-3, with 13 nucleotides matching TRBD2. This CDR3 is 17 amino acids long. Germline V gives CDR1 SGHTA, CDR2 FQGNSA. V lost 5 bases and J lost 4; bases outside the gene matches: 9. Written as DNA, the CDR3 is TGTGCCAGCAGCCCCCCCGGACTAGCGGGAGTATCAGATACGCAGTATTTT. Protein sequence: CASSPPGLAGVSDTQYF.

The rearrangement joins TRBV27 to TRBJ2-7; D is possibly TRBD2 (5 bases). Germline-derived CDR1 and CDR2 are MNHEY and SMNVEV (reference sequence). V was clipped by 0 bases and J by 4 bases, with 7 bases between them. This CDR3 contains 13 residues. The DNA for the CDR3 is TGTGCCAGCAGTTTATCTGAGGGTTACGAGCAGTACTTC. It yields the protein CASSLSEGYEQYF.

In this sample, this clonotype turned up many times. The chain combines TRBV20-1 with TRBJ2-7; 11 bases agree with TRBD2. Germline CDR1 DFQATT, CDR2 SNEGSKA (reference sequence). The V and J ends lost 5 bases and 4 bases, in that order; junction bases with no gene match: 7. The CDR3 has 14 residues. The CDR3 DNA is TGCAGTGCTCCCAGAACTAGCGGGAGTTACGAGCAGTACTTC. Amino acids: CSAPRTSGSYEQYF.

This clonotype was detected ten times or more. The rearrangement uses TRBV10-3 and TRBJ2-3, with TRBD2 matching 8 bases. V shed 7 bases and J 5 bases; nucleotides not matched to a gene: 5. CDR1 is ENHRY and CDR2 is SYGVKD in the germline V gene. There are 13 residues in the CDR3. Here the CDR3 DNA reads TGTGCCATCACGGCGGGGGGCGGAGATACGCAGTATTTT. As protein: CAITAGGGDTQYF.

This clonotype was seen repeatedly, ten times or more. The rearrangement joins TRBV7-9 to TRBJ1-1; TRBD1 agrees at 8 bases. Germline V gene lookup returns CDR1 SEHNR and CDR2 FQNEAQ (reference sequence). The CDR3 has 13 amino acids. With V trimmed by 4 bases and J by 7 bases, 5 bases remained unmatched. CDR3 sequence (DNA): TGTGCCAGCAGCTCCCAGGGGGCTGGTGAAGCTTTCTTT. Protein: CASSSQGAGEAFF. Full variable domain (outside the CDR3, taken from reference TRBV7-9 and TRBJ1-1): DTGVSQNPRHKITKRGQNVTFRCDPISEHNRLYWYRQTLGQGPEFLTYFQNEAQLEKSRLLSDRFSAERPKGSFSTLEIQRTEQGDSAMYLCASSSQGAGEAFFGQGTRLTVV.

The V gene is TRBV6-5, the J gene TRBJ2-6, with D perhaps TRBD2 (6 bases). Germline V gives CDR1 MNHEY, CDR2 SVGAGI. The CDR3 has 16 residues. The ends were cut back, 4 bases at V and 4 bases at J, with 14 bases in the middle. CDR3 in amino acids: CASSFTEGSGANVLTF. The CDR3 nucleotides are TGTGCCAGCAGTTTCACGGAGGGGTCGGGGGCCAACGTCCTGACTTTC.

This clonotype was picked up a small number of times. The chain carries TRBV21-1 and TRBJ2-3; no check of the table's D call, TRBD2, against the DNA was made. TRBV21-1 has pseudogene status. The CDR3 extends over 14 amino acids. CDR3 sequence (DNA): TGTGCCAGCAGCAAACTAGTTACGACAGATACGCAGTATTTT. This codes for CASSKLVTTDTQYF.

There are many counts of this clonotype. The rearrangement uses TRBV20-1 and TRBJ1-1, with 8 bases lining up with TRBD1. The germline gives CDR1 DFQATT, CDR2 SNEGSKA (reference sequence). V lost 6 bases and J lost 2; bases outside the gene matches: 8. The CDR3 is made up of 14 amino acids. This CDR3 is CSAPGTGVNTEAFF. In DNA form, the CDR3 reads TGCAGTGCCCCCGGGACAGGAGTTAACACTGAAGCTTTCTTT.

In the case of this clonotype: The CDR3 does not end in the conserved phenylalanine or tryptophan, so this is likely a read error. The chain uses TRBV30 and TRBJ2-1, with D hard to call. The germline V gene has CDR1 GTSNPN and CDR2 SVGIG (reference sequence). Trimming shortened V by 2 bases and J by 9 bases, and 14 bases separated the two germline ends. CDR3 size: 13 residues. The CDR3, as DNA: TGTGCCTGGAGTTTACTTGCCTATGGTGAGCAGTTCTCC. Protein product: CAWSLLAYGEQFS.

The genes are TRBV11-2 and TRBJ2-3; 7 bases line up with TRBD2. The CDR3 totals 16 residues. CDR1 and CDR2 (germline): SGHAT, FQNNGV. Trimming removed 3 bases from V and 2 bases from J; junction bases left unmatched: 8. The CDR3 DNA reads TGTGCCAGCAGCTTTACCGCTGCGGGAGCCACAGATACGCAGTATTTT. This gives the protein CASSFTAAGATDTQYF.

This clonotype was recorded many times. This chain uses TRBV5-1 with TRBJ2-1; 11 bases agree with TRBD2. The V gene's germline CDR1 is SGHRS and CDR2 YFSETQ. V lost 4 bases and J lost 11; bases outside the gene matches: 14. There are 16 residues in the CDR3. The DNA for the CDR3 is TGCGCCAGCAGCCCCTCCCGGATAGCGGGAGGGAGCCAGCAGTTCTTC. It yields the protein CASSPSRIAGGSQQFF.

The chain couples TRBV6-2 or TRBV6-3 to TRBJ1-4; D not certain. Germline assignment: CDR1 MNHEY and CDR2 SVGEGT. V was trimmed by 6 bases and J by 3 bases, leaving 23 bases between them. This CDR3 has 18 residues. DNA of the CDR3: TGTGCCAGCAGCCCGTTCCACGGTACTCTCGCGGCTAATGAAAAACTGTTTTTT. Protein: CASSPFHGTLAANEKLFF.

The chain couples TRBV4-3 to TRBJ2-3, with D tentatively TRBD1 or TRBD2 (6 bases each). The CDR3 covers 17 residues. CDR1 is LGHNA, CDR2 YSLEER, per germline. Trimming shortened V by 0 bases and J by 3 bases, and 16 bases separated the two germline ends. Here the CDR3 reads CASSQDHGGGRTDTQYF. DNA of the CDR3: TGCGCCAGCAGCCAAGACCACGGAGGGGGTCGGACAGATACGCAGTATTTT.

The chain recombines TRBV6-2 or TRBV6-3 with TRBJ2-1; tentative D call: TRBD2 (6 bases). Germline-derived CDR1 and CDR2 are MNHEY and SVGEGT. Trimming removed 6 bases from V and 4 bases from J, with 19 bases in between. This CDR3 contains 16 residues. The CDR3 protein is CASRPLGRRGYNEQFF. The CDR3 DNA reads as TGTGCCAGCAGACCCCTCGGACGGCGGGGTTACAATGAGCAGTTCTTC.

V and J are TRBV7-9 and TRBJ1-1; D uncertain. The CDR3 has 14 residues. The germline gives CDR1 SEHNR, CDR2 FQNEAQ (reference sequence). Trimming pared 1 base from V and 5 bases from J, leaving 11 bases between. CDR3 loop: CASSLGATETEAFF. The CDR3 region has the DNA TGTGCCAGCAGCTTAGGTGCCACTGAAACTGAAGCTTTCTTT.

This clonotype was detected only a few times. The chain recombines TRBV20-1 with TRBJ2-6, with TRBD1 matching over 12 bases. V lost 5 bases, J lost 0 bases, and 8 bases stayed unmatched. CDR3 size: 18 residues. CDR1 is DFQATT, CDR2 SNEGSKA, per germline (reference sequence). The CDR3 is CSASPGQGAVSGANVLTF. The CDR3 nucleotides read TGCAGTGCTTCTCCGGGACAGGGGGCTGTCTCTGGGGCCAACGTCCTGACTTTC.

The rearrangement links TRBV7-6 to TRBJ1-1; TRBD1 might be the D (6 bases). The CDR3 is 16 residues long. CDR1 is SGHVS, CDR2 FNYEAQ, per germline. The V end was cut by 0 bases, the J end by 8 bases, with 19 bases between. CDR3 region: CASSLAETGRKREAFF. CDR3 nucleotide sequence: TGTGCCAGCAGCTTAGCGGAGACAGGACGGAAGAGGGAAGCTTTCTTT.

There are a few counts of this clonotype. J is TRBJ2-5 and V is TRBV19; 7 bases align to TRBD2. V dropped 2 bases and J dropped 3; count of bases not matched to a gene: 3. Germline-derived CDR1 and CDR2 are LNHDA and SQIVND (reference sequence). The CDR3 consists of 14 residues. The CDR3 sequence is CASSINLAEETQYF. As DNA, the CDR3 is TGTGCCAGTAGTATAAATCTAGCGGAAGAGACCCAGTACTTC.

V and J are TRBV28 and TRBJ2-1; 8 bases line up with TRBD2. From germline, CDR1 is MDHEN and CDR2 SYDVKM. CDR3 length equals 12 residues. V shed 8 bases and J 6 bases; nucleotides not matched to a gene: 3. The CDR3 is CASVAGGNEQFF. The CDR3 region has the DNA TGTGCCAGCGTCGCGGGGGGCAATGAGCAGTTCTTC.

There are many counts of this clonotype. The chain has TRBV27 and TRBJ1-2; 7 bases are a match to TRBD1. The CDR3 spans 13 residues. The germline gives CDR1 MNHEY, CDR2 SMNVEV (reference sequence). V trimming: 6 bases; J trimming: 8 bases; junction bases outside the gene matches: 9. The CDR3: CASRTTGKAGYTF. The CDR3 bases are TGTGCCAGCAGAACGACAGGGAAAGCGGGCTACACCTTC.

This clonotype was seen ten or more times. The V call is TRBV4-3, the J call TRBJ2-6; no clear D. V gave up 1 base and J gave up 0 bases, with 7 bases separating them. The CDR3 runs to 16 residues. Germline V gene lookup returns CDR1 LGHNA and CDR2 YSLEER. CDR3 DNA sequence: TGCGCCAGCAGCCAAGTAGCTAGCTCTGGGGCCAACGTCCTGACTTTC. This codes for CASSQVASSGANVLTF.